These T cell receptor beta chains were read from a single sample in a study of blood T cell repertoires in COVID-19. Using immunoSEQ multiplex PCR, the repertoire was profiled, and TCRdb retains in-frame clones only, with some absent. The table has around 330,000 clones, approximately 91% seen once. Sample: PBMCs or T cells enriched from blood (not recorded which). The receptor source for this set is a woman in her thirties or forties who had recovered from COVID-19. Each CDR3 is given with its conserved first and last residue. D genes are given only for firm matches. Clone size is shown for a subset of rows, as once, few, many or a class of expanded clone.

TRBV18	13	TRBJ2-2	NA	NA	TGTGCCAGCTCAGCCACCAGCACCGGGGAGCTGTTTTTT	CASSATSTGELFF
TRBV3-1/TRBV3-2	16	TRBJ2-2	NA	NA	TGTGCCAGCAGCCAAGATCGGCTAGGCGGCACCGGGGAGCTGTTTTTT	CASSQDRLGGTGELFF
TRBV7-9	15	TRBJ2-1	once	TRBD2	TGTGCCAGCAGCTCAAGCGGGGGGAGACGCAATGAGCAGTTCTTC	CASSSSGGRRNEQFF
TRBV30	16	TRBJ1-2	NA	TRBD1	TGTGCCTGGAGTGCGCAGGGGGTTTACAGAAACTATGGCTACACCTTC	CAWSAQGVYRNYGYTF
TRBV3-1/TRBV3-2	18	TRBJ2-1	NA	TRBD2	TGTGCCAGCAGCCAAGTCGAGACTAGCGGGGTGTCCGTCCCGAAGCAGTTCTTC	CASSQVETSGVSVPKQFF
TRBV7-8	16	TRBJ1-1	NA	TRBD1	TGTGCCAGCAGCTTCTGGACAGGCGGAGGACTTGGTGAAGCTTTCTTT	CASSFWTGGGLGEAFF
TRBV4-1	13	TRBJ2-2	NA	TRBD2	TGCGCCAGCTCCTCGGGAGGGTTCGGGGAGCTGTTTTTT	CASSSGGFGELFF
TRBV19	17	TRBJ1-6	NA	TRBD1	TGTGCCAGTACCTCTGCCCGACCGGGACAGGGGAATTCACCCCTCCACTTT	CASTSARPGQGNSPLHF
TRBV9	15	TRBJ1-6	NA	NA	TGTGCCAGCAGCGTAGCTGATGGGACACCTTCACCCCTCCACTTT	CASSVADGTPSPLHF
TRBV10-3	14	TRBJ1-1	NA	NA	TGTGCCATCAGTGAGTCGAGGGTAGGCACTGAAGCTTTCTTT	CAISESRVGTEAFF
TRBV6-2/TRBV6-3	18	TRBJ1-1	NA	TRBD1	TGTGCCAGCAGTTACTATCTCCGGGACAGAAGTTTGAACACTGAAGCTTTCTTT	CASSYYLRDRSLNTEAFF
TRBV15	13	TRBJ2-5	NA	NA	TGTGCCACCAGCCCCCTAATCGAAGAGACCCAGTACTTC	CATSPLIEETQYF
TRBV18	15	TRBJ1-5	NA	TRBD1	TGTGCCAGCTCACCAAGCGACAGGGTGGGTCAGCCCCAGCATTTT	CASSPSDRVGQPQHF
TRBV19	14	TRBJ1-1	NA	NA	TGTGCCAGTAGTCAAGGACTGGGGAACACTGAAGCTTTCTTT	CASSQGLGNTEAFF
TRBV19	15	TRBJ2-1	few	NA	TGTGCCAGTAGCTTCAGGATCCAGGGTCACAATGAGCAGTTCTTC	CASSFRIQGHNEQFF
TRBV28	16	TRBJ2-1	NA	TRBD1	TGTGCCAGCAGCCGACCTTACGGACAGGGGGCGAATGAGCAGTTCTTC	CASSRPYGQGANEQFF
TRBV21-1	18	TRBJ2-3	NA	NA	TGTGCCAGCAGCAAAGGGGTTTACAGGGGCGCGGGCACAGATACGCAGTATTTT	CASSKGVYRGAGTDTQYF
TRBV19	13	TRBJ2-5	few	NA	TGTGCCAGGGACCGGAGGCAACAAGAGACCCAGTACTTC	CARDRRQQETQYF
TRBV5-8	14	TRBJ1-4	NA	NA	TGTGCCAGCTCCCGAGGGACATGGAATGAAAAACTGTTTTTT	CASSRGTWNEKLFF
TRBV5-4	15	TRBJ2-6	NA	NA	TGTGCCAGCAGCTTTCCGGAGGTTGGGGCCAACGTCCTGACTTTC	CASSFPEVGANVLTF
TRBV24-1	15	TRBJ2-5	few	TRBD2	TGTGCCACCAGTGAACTAGCGGGAGATCAAGAGACCCAGTACTTC	CATSELAGDQETQYF
TRBV7-2	13	TRBJ1-5	NA	NA	TGTGCCAGCAGCTCCACAGGGAATCAGCCCCAGCATTTT	CASSSTGNQPQHF
TRBV7-3	16	TRBJ2-1	NA	TRBD2	TGTGCCAGCAGTCAACTTGGACTAGCGGGATACAATGAGCAGTTCTTC	CASSQLGLAGYNEQFF
TRBV27	15	TRBJ2-5	NA	TRBD2	TGTGCCAGCAGTCCGAGAGCGGGGGAAGGGGAGACCCAGTACTTC	CASSPRAGEGETQYF
TRBV15	16	TRBJ2-1	NA	TRBD2	TGTGCCACCAGCAGAGGGCTAGCGGGGGGGATCAATGAGCAGTTCTTC	CATSRGLAGGINEQFF
TRBV24-1	17	TRBJ1-1	NA	NA	TGTGCCACCAGTGATTTGCGGTGGATTAGACTAAACACTGAAGCTTTCTTT	CATSDLRWIRLNTEAFF
TRBV18	16	TRBJ2-3	NA	TRBD2	TGTGCCAGCTCACCAAACCTAGCGGGGGCCCCGGATACGCAGTATTTT	CASSPNLAGAPDTQYF
TRBV18	14	TRBJ2-5	NA	TRBD1	TGTGCCAGCTCAAGCACAGGGGGCCGGGAGACCCAGTACTTC	CASSSTGGRETQYF
TRBV18	16	TRBJ2-1	few	NA	TGTGCCAGCTCACAACTCCCACCGAGCTCCTACAATGAGCAGTTCTTC	CASSQLPPSSYNEQFF
TRBV19	17	TRBJ1-6	NA	TRBD1	TGTGCCAGTAGTATGGGACGGACAGGCTTAAATAATTCACCCCTCCACTTT	CASSMGRTGLNNSPLHF
TRBV27	15	TRBJ2-7	NA	TRBD1	TGTGCCAGCAGTGCCTCGGGACAGGGGGTCTACGAGCAGTACTTC	CASSASGQGVYEQYF
TRBV30	13	TRBJ1-1	NA	NA	TGTGCCTGGAGTGTAGGGGGGGCCACTGAAGCTTTCTTT	CAWSVGGATEAFF
TRBV2	17	TRBJ2-2	NA	TRBD1	TGTGCCAGCAGTGATCGATACGGGACAGGGAACACCGGGGAGCTGTTTTTT	CASSDRYGTGNTGELFF
TRBV11-3	16	TRBJ2-2	NA	NA	TGTGCCAGCAGCTTGGGACTCGTTGAATTCCCCGGGGAGCTGTTTTTT	CASSLGLVEFPGELFF
TRBV7-8	15	TRBJ1-6	NA	TRBD1	TGTGCCAGCAGCCGAGACCGGGACAGGGGTTCACCCCTCCACTTT	CASSRDRDRGSPLHF
TRBV9	14	TRBJ2-7	NA	TRBD2	TGTGCCAGCAGCCCCACGGGGGGGGGACACGAGCAGTACTTC	CASSPTGGGHEQYF
TRBV30	17	TRBJ2-1	once	TRBD1	TGTGCCTGGAGTGCCTCGAGACAGGGGAGCTCCTACAATGAGCAGTTCTTC	CAWSASRQGSSYNEQFF
TRBV7-9	14	TRBJ1-1	NA	NA	TGTGCCAGCAGAATAGGGGAGGCGGACACTGAAGCTTTCTTT	CASRIGEADTEAFF
TRBV25-1	11	TRBJ2-5	NA	NA	TGTGCCAGCAGTGCCGGGGAGACCCAGTACTTC	CASSAGETQYF
TRBV25-1	15	TRBJ2-5	NA	NA	TGTGCCAGCTCCCCCTTAACTAGTAGATGGGAGACCCAGTACTTC	CASSPLTSRWETQYF
TRBV7-3	15	TRBJ2-6	NA	NA	TGTGCCAGCAGCTTGGGCAGGGTTGGGGCCAACGTCCTGACTTTC	CASSLGRVGANVLTF
TRBV19	16	TRBJ2-1	NA	NA	TGTGCCAGTAGTATGCCCCGGGGGAGCTCCTACAATGAGCAGTTCTTC	CASSMPRGSSYNEQFF
TRBV3-1/TRBV3-2	16	TRBJ2-1	NA	NA	TGTGCCAGCAGCCAAGTCCCGGGACTGTCCTACAATGAGCAGTTCTTC	CASSQVPGLSYNEQFF